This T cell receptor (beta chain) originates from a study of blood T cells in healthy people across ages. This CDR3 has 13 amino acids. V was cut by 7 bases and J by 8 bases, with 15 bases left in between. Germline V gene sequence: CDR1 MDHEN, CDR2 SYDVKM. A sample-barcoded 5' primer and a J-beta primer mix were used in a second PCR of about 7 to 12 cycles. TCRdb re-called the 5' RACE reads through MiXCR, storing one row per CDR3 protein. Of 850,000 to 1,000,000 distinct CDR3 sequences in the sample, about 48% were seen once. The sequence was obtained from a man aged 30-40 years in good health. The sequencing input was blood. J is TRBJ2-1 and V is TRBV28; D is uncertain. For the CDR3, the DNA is TGTGCCAGCACCTCGTCTTCGAGTTATGAGCAGTTCTTC. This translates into CASTSSSSYEQFF.